Listed below are T cell receptor beta chains from one sample, sequenced in a study of shared clonotypes between healthy human individuals. Method: immunoSEQ multiplex PCR; TCRdb's copy keeps in-frame clones and lacks some. The table shows 2 million to 2.5 million clones, with about 90% occurring only once. The sample consisted of naive CD4+ T cells from PBMCs. These receptors all stem from a man aged 18 to 29 in good health. Some clones in this sample may be carry-over from other donors' samples. Each CDR3 is given with its conserved first and last residue. Fields, in order: clone size, J gene, D gene, V gene, CDR3 protein, CDR3 DNA. D genes are given only for firm matches. Rows may omit the clone size; those that give it use once, few, many or a size class.

clone size: -; J gene: TRBJ1-5; D gene: -; V gene: TRBV18; CDR3 protein: CASSPPSGRLGQPQHF; CDR3 DNA: TGTGCCAGCTCACCACCGTCGGGGAGGTTGGGTCAGCCCCAGCATTTT
clone size: -; J gene: TRBJ1-1; D gene: -; V gene: TRBV10-1; CDR3 protein: CASSEGQTTEAFF; CDR3 DNA: TGCGCCAGCAGTGAGGGGCAGACCACTGAAGCTTTCTTT
clone size: -; J gene: TRBJ1-1; D gene: -; V gene: TRBV11-3; CDR3 protein: CASSSGRLGEAFF; CDR3 DNA: TGTGCCAGCAGCAGCGGAAGGCTCGGGGAAGCTTTCTTT
clone size: -; J gene: TRBJ1-6; D gene: -; V gene: TRBV4-1; CDR3 protein: CASSQDRKPVHNSPLHF; CDR3 DNA: TGCGCCAGCAGCCAAGACAGGAAACCTGTCCATAATTCACCCCTCCACTTT
clone size: -; J gene: TRBJ2-7; D gene: TRBD2; V gene: TRBV28; CDR3 protein: CASSSGGSTYEQYF; CDR3 DNA: TGTGCCAGCAGTTCGGGGGGGAGTACCTACGAGCAGTACTTC
clone size: -; J gene: TRBJ1-1; D gene: TRBD1; V gene: TRBV6-6; CDR3 protein: CASIIDPGQGQGEAFF; CDR3 DNA: TGTGCCAGCATCATCGATCCGGGACAGGGGCAAGGTGAAGCTTTCTTT
clone size: -; J gene: TRBJ2-1; D gene: TRBD2; V gene: TRBV7-3; CDR3 protein: CASSLKSPVAGAWYNEQFF; CDR3 DNA: TGTGCCAGCAGCTTAAAGTCGCCGGTGGCGGGAGCTTGGTACAATGAGCAGTTCTTC
clone size: -; J gene: TRBJ2-7; D gene: -; V gene: TRBV30; CDR3 protein: CAWSGRDEQYF; CDR3 DNA: TGTGCCTGGAGCGGTAGGGACGAGCAGTACTTC
clone size: -; J gene: TRBJ1-3; D gene: -; V gene: TRBV7-8; CDR3 protein: CASSSTGNTIYF; CDR3 DNA: TGTGCCAGCAGCTCCACTGGAAACACCATATATTTT
clone size: -; J gene: TRBJ1-2; D gene: TRBD1; V gene: TRBV19; CDR3 protein: CASSITGGDYGYTF; CDR3 DNA: TGTGCCAGTAGTATCACAGGGGGCGACTATGGCTACACCTTC
clone size: -; J gene: TRBJ2-1; D gene: TRBD2; V gene: TRBV7-9; CDR3 protein: CASSLAGQYNEQFF; CDR3 DNA: TGTGCCAGCAGTCTAGCGGGGCAATACAATGAGCAGTTCTTC
clone size: -; J gene: TRBJ1-2; D gene: -; V gene: TRBV6-1; CDR3 protein: CASSVQGQAYGYTF; CDR3 DNA: TGTGCCAGCAGTGTTCAGGGGCAGGCTTATGGCTACACCTTC
clone size: -; J gene: TRBJ2-7; D gene: TRBD1; V gene: TRBV18; CDR3 protein: CASSPPGTGGYEQYF; CDR3 DNA: TGTGCCAGCTCACCACCTGGGACAGGGGGCTACGAGCAGTACTTC
clone size: once; J gene: TRBJ2-3; D gene: TRBD2; V gene: TRBV28; CDR3 protein: CASSLGGLTTSGTDTQYF; CDR3 DNA: TGTGCCAGCAGTTTAGGGGGTCTAACGACTAGCGGCACAGATACGCAGTATTTT
clone size: -; J gene: TRBJ1-2; D gene: -; V gene: TRBV5-1; CDR3 protein: CASSLVGRDDYGYTF; CDR3 DNA: TGCGCCAGCAGCTTGGTCGGCAGGGACGACTATGGCTACACCTTC
clone size: -; J gene: TRBJ2-7; D gene: TRBD2; V gene: TRBV5-1; CDR3 protein: CASSLVLAGGPKGEQYF; CDR3 DNA: TGCGCCAGCAGCTTGGTTTTAGCGGGAGGGCCAAAGGGAGAGCAGTACTTC
clone size: -; J gene: TRBJ2-3; D gene: -; V gene: TRBV15; CDR3 protein: CATSRTFSGQDTDTQYF; CDR3 DNA: TGTGCCACCAGCAGAACATTTTCGGGCCAGGACACAGATACGCAGTATTTT
clone size: few; J gene: TRBJ1-4; D gene: -; V gene: TRBV6-5; CDR3 protein: CASSYSSGTNEKLFF; CDR3 DNA: TGTGCCAGCAGTTACTCCTCAGGGACTAATGAAAAACTGTTTTTT
clone size: -; J gene: TRBJ2-1; D gene: -; V gene: TRBV11-2; CDR3 protein: CASNHFRDTNLFF; CDR3 DNA: TGTGCCAGCAATCATTTCCGGGACACCAACTTGTTCTTC
clone size: -; J gene: TRBJ1-2; D gene: TRBD1; V gene: TRBV6-1; CDR3 protein: CASKAGGQGYTF; CDR3 DNA: TGTGCCAGCAAGGCAGGGGGCCAGGGCTACACCTTC
clone size: -; J gene: TRBJ2-3; D gene: -; V gene: TRBV5-1; CDR3 protein: CASSPPGRSTDTQYF; CDR3 DNA: TGCGCCAGCAGCCCCCCGGGGAGGAGCACAGATACGCAGTATTTT
clone size: -; J gene: TRBJ2-2; D gene: TRBD2; V gene: TRBV7-2; CDR3 protein: CASSFSGLAGELFF; CDR3 DNA: TGTGCCAGCAGCTTTTCCGGACTAGCCGGGGAGCTGTTTTTT
clone size: few; J gene: TRBJ2-7; D gene: TRBD2; V gene: TRBV19; CDR3 protein: CASSIGLAVTYEQYF; CDR3 DNA: TGTGCCAGTAGTATCGGGCTAGCGGTAACCTACGAGCAGTACTTC
clone size: -; J gene: TRBJ1-5; D gene: TRBD1; V gene: TRBV4-3; CDR3 protein: CASSQDRTGGGQPQHF; CDR3 DNA: TGCGCCAGCAGCCAAGATCGAACAGGGGGGGGACAGCCCCAGCATTTT
clone size: -; J gene: TRBJ2-7; D gene: -; V gene: TRBV7-2; CDR3 protein: CASSLGDVFLTTNFYF; CDR3 DNA: TGTGCCAGCAGCTTAGGGGACGTATTTCTAACTACGAATTTTTACTTC
clone size: -; J gene: TRBJ2-5; D gene: -; V gene: TRBV28; CDR3 protein: CASTLRETQYF; CDR3 DNA: TGTGCCAGCACCCTGAGAGAGACCCAGTACTTC
clone size: -; J gene: TRBJ1-4; D gene: TRBD1; V gene: TRBV6-5; CDR3 protein: CASMRTGGEKLFF; CDR3 DNA: TGTGCCAGCATGAGGACAGGGGGTGAAAAACTGTTTTTT
clone size: few; J gene: TRBJ1-1; D gene: -; V gene: TRBV12-5; CDR3 protein: CASGLVGTLFF; CDR3 DNA: TGTGCTAGTGGTTTGGTAGGAACCCTTTTCTTT
clone size: -; J gene: TRBJ2-1; D gene: TRBD2; V gene: TRBV28; CDR3 protein: CASLTSGRGPYNEQFF; CDR3 DNA: TGTGCCAGCCTGACTAGCGGGAGGGGGCCCTACAATGAGCAGTTCTTC
clone size: -; J gene: TRBJ2-5; D gene: -; V gene: TRBV9; CDR3 protein: CASSTGVRETQYF; CDR3 DNA: TGTGCCAGCAGCACCGGGGTTCGGGAGACCCAGTACTTC
clone size: -; J gene: TRBJ2-7; D gene: -; V gene: TRBV28; CDR3 protein: CASSPRGQLVYEQYF; CDR3 DNA: TGTGCCAGCAGTCCGCGGGGGCAGTTGGTCTACGAGCAGTACTTC
clone size: -; J gene: TRBJ2-1; D gene: TRBD1; V gene: TRBV18; CDR3 protein: CASSQGTGGYNEQFF; CDR3 DNA: TGTGCCAGCTCACAAGGGACAGGGGGCTACAATGAGCAGTTCTTC
clone size: -; J gene: TRBJ2-3; D gene: TRBD1; V gene: TRBV19; CDR3 protein: CASRAGQGPGDTQYF; CDR3 DNA: TGTGCCAGTAGAGCGGGACAGGGGCCTGGAGATACGCAGTATTTT
clone size: -; J gene: TRBJ2-7; D gene: TRBD2; V gene: TRBV2; CDR3 protein: CASRGGATYEQYF; CDR3 DNA: TGTGCCAGCAGGGGAGGGGCAACCTACGAGCAGTACTTC
clone size: -; J gene: TRBJ2-5; D gene: -; V gene: TRBV4-3; CDR3 protein: CASSQEDRRQETQYF; CDR3 DNA: TGCGCCAGCAGCCAAGAAGACAGGAGACAAGAGACCCAGTACTTC
clone size: -; J gene: TRBJ2-7; D gene: -; V gene: TRBV6-1; CDR3 protein: CASALWGEVEEYF; CDR3 DNA: TGTGCCAGCGCTCTCTGGGGGGAGGTTGAAGAGTACTTC
clone size: -; J gene: TRBJ2-7; D gene: -; V gene: TRBV7-2; CDR3 protein: CASSLQGYEQYF; CDR3 DNA: TGTGCCAGCAGCTTACAGGGTTACGAGCAGTACTTC
clone size: -; J gene: TRBJ2-3; D gene: -; V gene: TRBV10-3; CDR3 protein: CAISTQDRGTDTQYF; CDR3 DNA: TGTGCCATCAGTACACAGGACAGAGGCACCGATACGCAGTATTTT
clone size: -; J gene: TRBJ1-5; D gene: -; V gene: TRBV28; CDR3 protein: CASSFLGDQPQHF; CDR3 DNA: TGTGCCAGCAGTTTTCTCGGGGATCAGCCCCAGCATTTT
clone size: -; J gene: TRBJ1-4; D gene: TRBD1; V gene: TRBV29-1; CDR3 protein: CSVLGQANEKLFF; CDR3 DNA: TGCAGCGTTCTCGGACAGGCTAATGAAAAACTGTTTTTT
clone size: -; J gene: TRBJ2-1; D gene: TRBD1; V gene: TRBV5-5; CDR3 protein: CASSSMGQVVQFF; CDR3 DNA: TGTGCCAGCAGTTCTATGGGACAGGTTGTGCAGTTCTTC
clone size: -; J gene: TRBJ2-3; D gene: TRBD2; V gene: TRBV11-3; CDR3 protein: CASSRTSGYTDTQYF; CDR3 DNA: TGTGCCAGCAGCCGGACTAGCGGTTACACAGATACGCAGTATTTT
clone size: -; J gene: TRBJ1-2; D gene: -; V gene: TRBV28; CDR3 protein: CASSVGFSANYGYTF; CDR3 DNA: TGTGCCAGCAGTGTGGGATTTTCAGCTAACTATGGCTACACCTTC
clone size: -; J gene: TRBJ2-7; D gene: -; V gene: TRBV2; CDR3 protein: CASSAGAASSYEQYF; CDR3 DNA: TGTGCCAGCAGTGCCGGGGCCGCAAGCTCCTACGAGCAGTACTTC
clone size: -; J gene: TRBJ2-5; D gene: -; V gene: TRBV27; CDR3 protein: CASSFSGTYTETQYF; CDR3 DNA: TGTGCCAGCAGTTTTTCGGGAACTTATACAGAGACCCAGTACTTC
clone size: once; J gene: TRBJ1-1; D gene: -; V gene: TRBV27; CDR3 protein: CASSLRSGGHLNTEAFF; CDR3 DNA: TGTGCCAGCAGTCTAAGATCCGGGGGACATCTGAACACTGAAGCTTTCTTT
clone size: -; J gene: TRBJ2-1; D gene: TRBD2; V gene: TRBV2; CDR3 protein: CASSILATNNEQFF; CDR3 DNA: TGTGCCAGCAGCATACTAGCGACGAACAATGAGCAGTTCTTC